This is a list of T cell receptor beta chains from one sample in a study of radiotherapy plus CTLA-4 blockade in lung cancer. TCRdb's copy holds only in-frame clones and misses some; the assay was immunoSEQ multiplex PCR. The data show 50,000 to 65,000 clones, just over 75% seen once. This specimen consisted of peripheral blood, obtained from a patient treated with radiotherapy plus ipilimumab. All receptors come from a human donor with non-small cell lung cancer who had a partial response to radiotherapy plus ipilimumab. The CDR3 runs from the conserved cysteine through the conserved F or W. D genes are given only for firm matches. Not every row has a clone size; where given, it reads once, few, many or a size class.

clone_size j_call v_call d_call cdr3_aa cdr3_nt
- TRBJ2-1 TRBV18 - CASSPLDSLIYNEQFF TGTGCCAGCTCACCACTCGACAGCCTAATCTACAATGAGCAGTTCTTC
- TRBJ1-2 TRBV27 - CASSRLSGTGGIRGYTF TGTGCCAGCAGTAGACTCTCCGGGACGGGAGGGATTCGGGGCTACACCTTC
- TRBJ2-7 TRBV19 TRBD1 CANRDSSYEQYF TGTGCCAACCGGGACAGCTCCTACGAGCAGTACTTC
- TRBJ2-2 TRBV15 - CATSRSDSNTGELFF TGTGCCACCAGCAGATCGGACAGTAACACCGGGGAGCTGTTTTTT
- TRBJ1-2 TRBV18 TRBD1 CASSPWTGTGVSDGYTF TGTGCCAGCTCACCATGGACCGGGACAGGGGTATCGGATGGCTACACCTTC
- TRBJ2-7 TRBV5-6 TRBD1 CASSLGRTGNYEQYF TGTGCCAGCAGCTTGGGGCGGACAGGGAACTACGAGCAGTACTTC
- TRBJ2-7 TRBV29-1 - CSVRTGEQYF TGCAGCGTTCGCACGGGCGAGCAGTACTTC
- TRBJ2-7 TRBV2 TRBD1 CASSDGTGRSYEQYF TGTGCCAGCAGTGACGGGACAGGGAGATCCTACGAGCAGTACTTC
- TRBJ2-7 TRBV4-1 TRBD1 CASSQGQGTYEQYF TGCGCCAGCAGCCAAGGACAGGGGACGTACGAGCAGTACTTC
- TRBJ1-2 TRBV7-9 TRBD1 CASSLSGTGARYTF TGTGCCAGCAGCCTCTCCGGGACAGGGGCGAGGTACACCTTC
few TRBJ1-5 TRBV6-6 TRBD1 CASSDRPQGYNQPQHF TGTGCCAGCAGCGATCGTCCACAGGGGTATAATCAGCCCCAGCATTTT
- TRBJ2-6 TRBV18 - CASSPPSGVGANVLTF TGTGCCAGCTCACCACCATCAGGGGTTGGGGCCAACGTCCTGACTTTC
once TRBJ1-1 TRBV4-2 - CASSLFVNTEAFF TGTGCCAGCAGCCTATTCGTGAACACTGAAGCTTTCTTT
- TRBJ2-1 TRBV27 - CASSLSTERPKQFF TGTGCCAGCAGTTTATCGACAGAAAGACCGAAGCAGTTCTTC
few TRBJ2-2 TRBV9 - CASSEKGTGELFF TGTGCCAGCAGCGAGAAGGGGACCGGGGAGCTGTTTTTT
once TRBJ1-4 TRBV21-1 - CASSKGPPGKLFF TGTGCCAGCAGCAAGGGCCCCCCAGGAAAACTGTTTTTT
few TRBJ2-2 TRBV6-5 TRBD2 CASSYGSGGSTGELFF TGTGCCAGCAGTTACGGTAGCGGGGGTTCCACCGGGGAGCTGTTTTTT
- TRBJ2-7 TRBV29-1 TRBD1 CSAWTGGSYEQYF TGCAGCGCCTGGACAGGGGGTTCCTACGAGCAGTACTTC
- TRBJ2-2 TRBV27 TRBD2 CASSLISSGSTGELFF TGTGCCAGCAGTCTAATCTCTAGCGGGTCCACCGGGGAGCTGTTTTTT
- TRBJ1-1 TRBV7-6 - CASSSQQNTEAFF TGTGCCAGCAGTTCCCAACAGAACACTGAAGCTTTCTTT